Here is one T cell receptor (beta chain) with its context. Losses at the gene ends were 1 base for V and 5 bases for J; bases not matched to a gene: 2. The CDR3 length is 14 residues. Germline V gene sequence: CDR1 MGHRA, CDR2 YSYEKL. From the PCR reads, TCRdb called clonotypes with MiXCR, one entry per CDR3 protein. The sample has about 3,000 distinct CDR3 sequences; about 48% are singletons. These data belong to a study of immune characterization of retroperitoneal liposarcoma. The rearrangement links TRBV4-1 to TRBJ2-1, with TRBD2 matching 7 bases. Sequencing was carried out using tumor tissue. This clonotype was sampled from a male donor with retroperitoneal liposarcoma. DNA of the CDR3: TGCGCCAGCAGCCAAGGGCTAGCGGACAATGAGCAGTTCTTC. This encodes CASSQGLADNEQFF.